Below, 17 T cell receptor beta chains from the same sample are listed, as sequenced in a study of human T cells and chemical hapten exposure. A single record per CDR3 protein comes from TCRdb applying MiXCR to the RACE reads. The sample comprises approximately 340,000 distinct CDR3 sequences, about 7% of which are singletons, and roughly 7.9% rests with the top ten. As to time point: patch test 1, 2 weeks after DPC sensitization. Treatment of the sample: therapeutic diphenylcyclopropenone sensitization with weekly scalp DPC. Here the sequenced sample was whole blood, taken in connection with sensitization to the hapten diphenylcyclopropenone (DPC). These receptors all come from a woman younger than 35 with alopecia areata. Some clones in this sample may be carry-over from other donors' samples.

This clonotype was picked up many times. J is TRBJ1-2 and V is TRBV20-1, with D perhaps matching TRBD1 (5 bases). The CDR3 spans 14 residues. Trimming left V 0 bases short and J 5 bases short, with 13 bases between. CDR1 is DFQATT and CDR2 is SNEGSKA in the germline V gene (reference sequence). The CDR3 DNA is TGCAGTGCTAGAGATCCCAGGGTTCAGTATGGCTACACCTTC. Residues: CSARDPRVQYGYTF.

This clonotype has at least ten counts. This chain uses TRBV11-2 with TRBJ2-4, with 9 bases matching TRBD2. CDR3 length equals 17 residues. The germline V gene has CDR1 SGHAT and CDR2 FQNNGV. V gave up 5 bases and J gave up 1 base; unmatched junction bases: 9. CDR3 DNA sequence: TGTGCCAGCAGCGCCCGCGGGGGGGCGGTTGCCAAAAACATTCAGTACTTC. Its translation: CASSARGGAVAKNIQYF.

This clonotype appeared a few times. The rearrangement uses TRBV2 and TRBJ1-5; 8 nucleotides match TRBD1. Germline CDR1 SNHLY, CDR2 FYNNEI. The length of the CDR3 is 14 residues. Trimming cost V 8 bases and J 1 base; bases outside gene matches: 4. CDR3 amino acids: CASGQGSSNQPQHF. Here the CDR3 DNA reads TGTGCCAGCGGACAGGGATCGAGCAATCAGCCCCAGCATTTT.

This clonotype was recorded at least ten times. The gene calls are TRBV12-3 or TRBV12-4 and TRBJ1-5; no clear D. V was shortened by 6 bases and J by 4 bases, with 7 bases between the two germline ends. The CDR3 is made up of 12 amino acids. Here the CDR3 DNA reads TGTGCCAGCAGGGCCGAGAATCAGCCCCAGCATTTT. This codes for CASRAENQPQHF.

Ten or more counts support this clonotype. This sequence joins TRBV6-6 and TRBJ2-4; D uncertain. This CDR3 spans 16 amino acids. Trimming shortened V by 6 bases and J by 1 base, and 16 bases separated the two germline ends. Germline CDR1 is MNHNY and CDR2 is SVGAGI (reference sequence). CDR3 DNA: TGTGCCAGCAGCCCTCTCCAATTCGGCGCCAAAAACATTCAGTACTTC. It translates to CASSPLQFGAKNIQYF.

This clonotype was recorded many times. The chain recombines TRBV6-5 with TRBJ2-7; possible D gene TRBD1, 5 bases. The V end lost 5 bases, the J end lost 1 base, and 9 bases lay between the germline ends. Germline CDR1 MNHEY, CDR2 SVGAGI. The CDR3 extends over 13 amino acids. CDR3 coding DNA: TGTGCCAGCAGTAACAGGAAGTCCTACGAGCAGTACTTC. It specifies CASSNRKSYEQYF.

This clonotype was seen a handful of times. This rearrangement joins TRBV6-2 or TRBV6-3 to TRBJ1-2, with 9 bases identical to TRBD1. The trim removed 0 bases at V and 0 bases at J, leaving 8 bases unmatched. The CDR3 has 18 amino acids. Germline V gene data show CDR1 as MNHEY and CDR2 as SVGEGT. The CDR3 DNA follows: TGTGCCAGCAGTTACTCGATACAGGGGGCAATCACTAACTATGGCTACACCTTC. This gives the protein CASSYSIQGAITNYGYTF.

This clonotype was counted at least ten times. This chain joins TRBV5-1 and TRBJ2-1; D perhaps matches TRBD2 (6 bases). The CDR3 totals 11 residues. V was pared by 4 bases and J by 10 bases, with 9 bases between. Germline CDR1 SGHRS, CDR2 YFSETQ. The CDR3 DNA sequence: TGCGCCAGCAGCCTGGAGGGCGAGCAGTTCTTC. This translates into CASSLEGEQFF.

This clonotype has a handful of counts. This sequence joins TRBV6-5 and TRBJ2-3, with 11 bases identical to TRBD2. The CDR3 has 15 amino acids. V lost 6 bases, J lost 5 bases, and 7 bases stayed unmatched. CDR1 is MNHEY, CDR2 SVGAGI, per germline. The CDR3 sequence: CASSVAGGLQDTQYF. The CDR3, as DNA: TGTGCCAGCAGCGTAGCGGGGGGGCTTCAAGATACGCAGTATTTT.

The chain couples TRBV2 to TRBJ1-4; no clear D. Germline CDR1 and CDR2: SNHLY and FYNNEI. V was trimmed by 4 bases and J by 1 base, leaving 10 bases between them. The CDR3 covers 15 residues. The DNA of the CDR3 is TGTGCCAGCAGTGGACTGGGCCTAACTAATGAAAAACTGTTTTTT. Translation: CASSGLGLTNEKLFF.

The J gene is TRBJ1-5, the V gene TRBV28; D ambiguous. The germline gives CDR1 MDHEN, CDR2 SYDVKM. The CDR3 has 13 residues. Between the trimmed V and J ends, which lost 8 bases and 4 bases, there was a span of 12 bases. The CDR3 is CASLKQLNQPQHF. The CDR3 coding sequence is TGTGCCAGCCTAAAGCAACTGAATCAGCCCCAGCATTTT. The full variable domain, its missing parts supplied by reference TRBV28 and TRBJ1-5, is DVKVTQSSRYLVKRTGEKVFLECVQDMDHENMFWYRQDPGLGLRLIYFSYDVKMKEKGDIPEGYSVSREKKERFSLILESASTNQTSMYLCASLKQLNQPQHFGDGTRLSIL.

This clonotype has just a few counts. The V call is TRBV20-1, the J call TRBJ2-5; weak D call: TRBD1 (5 bases). Germline V CDR1 and CDR2: DFQATT, SNEGSKA (reference sequence). The ends were cut back, 5 bases at V and 1 base at J, with 11 bases in the middle. The CDR3 length is 13 residues. As DNA, the CDR3 is TGCAGTGCTTTGGGGCGACTCCAAGAGACCCAGTACTTC. This gives the protein CSALGRLQETQYF.

This chain joins TRBV20-1 and TRBJ1-1, with D possibly TRBD1 on 6 matching bases. Trimming left V 2 bases short and J 0 bases short, with 22 bases between. This CDR3 has 18 amino acids. The V gene's germline CDR1 is DFQATT and CDR2 SNEGSKA (reference sequence). CDR3 protein: CSARRDAGDGFMNTEAFF. The CDR3 DNA sequence: TGCAGTGCTAGACGAGACGCAGGGGACGGGTTCATGAACACTGAAGCTTTCTTT.

This clonotype was seen at least ten times. V usage is TRBV6-5 and J usage is TRBJ2-2, with 9 bases identical to TRBD1. The CDR3 has 14 amino acids. The ends lost 6 bases at V and 4 bases at J; junction bases unmatched: 3. Germline CDR1 and CDR2: MNHEY and SVGAGI. CDR3: CASRRTGVTGELFF. The CDR3 DNA reads as TGTGCCAGCAGGCGGACAGGGGTCACCGGGGAGCTGTTTTTT.

This clonotype was observed at least ten times. At one end, the junction sequence differs from germline, possibly due to a read error. The V and J genes are TRBV12-3 or TRBV12-4 and TRBJ2-7; tentatively, D is TRBD2 (5 bases). The CDR3 is made up of 14 amino acids. The CDR3: CASPFKWEFHERYF. CDR3 bases: TGTGCCAGCCCTTTTAAATGGGAGTTCCACGAGCGGTACTTC.

In this sample, this clonotype turned up a few times. The chain has TRBV7-2 and TRBJ2-2; tentatively, D is TRBD2 (6 bases). This CDR3 has 15 residues. CDR1 SGHTA and CDR2 FQGNSA come from the germline V gene. V dropped 7 bases and J dropped 4 bases, with 16 bases sitting between them. CDR3 sequence reads: CASTPGGAGTGELFF. The CDR3 DNA reads as TGTGCCAGCACCCCCGGAGGGGCGGGCACCGGGGAGCTGTTTTTT.

The V and J genes are TRBV29-1 and TRBJ2-2; 7 nucleotides line up with TRBD1. V shed 6 bases and J 6 bases; nucleotides not matched to a gene: 4. The CDR3 totals 12 residues. The V gene's germline CDR1 is SQVTM and CDR2 ANQGSEA. The DNA for the CDR3 is TGCAGCGTATCCGGGACAGCCGGGGAGCTGTTTTTT. Amino acid sequence: CSVSGTAGELFF.